This paragraph covers one TCR beta chain sequence. Its matching antigen is unknown. The entry originates in a study of shared clonotypes between healthy human individuals. From germline, CDR1 is MGHRA and CDR2 YSYEKL. Trimming removed 2 bases from V and 7 bases from J, with 9 bases in between. The CDR3 totals 13 residues. Study-level results: Sorted-subset samples were not fully sequenced, rarefaction indicated.

The repertoire was sequenced with immunoSEQ multiplex PCR; TCRdb's copy has only in-frame clones and lacks some. The sample consists of around 300,000 clones, roughly 91% of them appearing once. Sequences were obtained from memory CD8+ T cells sorted from blood. The subset is: CD45RO+ cells pooled with CCR7-negative TemRA cells. The clonotype originates from a man aged 18 to 29 in good health. J is TRBJ2-1 and V is TRBV4-1; D may be TRBD2 (6 bases). CDR3 amino acids: CASSQSGGNEQFF. The CDR3 region has the DNA TGCGCCAGCAGCCAATCTGGAGGGAATGAGCAGTTCTTC.